Below, one T cell receptor (beta chain) is given with its context. This record belongs to a study of blood T cell repertoires in COVID-19. Study overall: Some COVID-19 samples were acute and others convalescent; all came from the United States, Italy and Spain. Sources were T cells, B-cell-depleted T cells, or PBMCs; the material itself was cDNA or gDNA.

CDR1 is SGHTA, CDR2 FQGTGA, per germline. CDR3 length: 16 amino acids. After removal of 0 bases from V and 3 bases from J, the junction contained 5 bases not matched to a gene. In the original processing: From reference gene primer amplification, estimates of nucleated cell counts were derived. TCRdb's copy holds only in-frame clones and misses some; the assay was immunoSEQ multiplex PCR. That table gives V, J and clone size, and the DNA gave D and trimming. The repertoire includes some 150,000 clones, approximately 84% of them detected once, and 5% to 7.5% sits in the top ten. Sequencing was done on a sample of peripheral blood. The chain joins TRBV7-3 to TRBJ2-3, with 8 bases fitting TRBD2. This receptor was obtained from a human donor in a cohort sampled during active COVID-19. CDR3 DNA: TGTGCCAGCAGCTTAACTGGCGGGGGGATAACAGATACGCAGTATTTT. Amino acid sequence: CASSLTGGGITDTQYF.